The entry below gives a single TCR beta chain sequence along with its context. This entry comes from a study of control samples from healthy donors and cancer patients. The CDR3 runs 13 residues. Trimming cost V 8 bases and J 3 bases, with 14 bases left between them. Germline CDR1 and CDR2: MDHEN and SYDVKM. The data were produced by immunoSEQ multiplex PCR, yet TCRdb's version contains in-frame clones alone and is incomplete. The sample lists 150,000 to 200,000 clones; roughly 89% were seen once. The gene calls are TRBV28 and TRBJ2-7, with D hard to call. The source of this sequence is a woman aged 50 to 60 in good health. The sequenced sample was blood. This CDR3 is CASVGSPSYEQYF. The DNA of the CDR3 is TGTGCCAGCGTTGGGTCCCCGAGCTACGAGCAGTACTTC.